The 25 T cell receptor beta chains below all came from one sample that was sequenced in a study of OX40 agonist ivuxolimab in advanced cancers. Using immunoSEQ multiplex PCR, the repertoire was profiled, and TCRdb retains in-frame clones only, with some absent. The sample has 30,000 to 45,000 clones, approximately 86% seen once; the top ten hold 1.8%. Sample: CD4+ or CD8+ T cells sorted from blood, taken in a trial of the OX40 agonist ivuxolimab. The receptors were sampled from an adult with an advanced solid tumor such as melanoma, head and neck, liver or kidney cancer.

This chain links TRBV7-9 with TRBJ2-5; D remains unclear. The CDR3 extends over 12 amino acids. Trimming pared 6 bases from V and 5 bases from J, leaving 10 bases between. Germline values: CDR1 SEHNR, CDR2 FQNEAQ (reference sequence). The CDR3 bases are TGTGCCAGCAGTTACAGTGCGGAGACCCAGTACTTC. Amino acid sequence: CASSYSAETQYF.

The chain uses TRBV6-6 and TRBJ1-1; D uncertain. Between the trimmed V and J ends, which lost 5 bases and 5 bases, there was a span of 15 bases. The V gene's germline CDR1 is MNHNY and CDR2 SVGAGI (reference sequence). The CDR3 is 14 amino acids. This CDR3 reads CASSGSTRGTEAFF. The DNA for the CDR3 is TGTGCCAGCAGTGGGTCGACCCGGGGAACTGAAGCTTTCTTT.

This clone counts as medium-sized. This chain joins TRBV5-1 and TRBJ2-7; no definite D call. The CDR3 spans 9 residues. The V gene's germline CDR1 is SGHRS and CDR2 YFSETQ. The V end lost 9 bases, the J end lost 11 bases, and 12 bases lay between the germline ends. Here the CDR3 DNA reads TGCGCCATACCGCGTGTGGAGTACTTC. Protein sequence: CAIPRVEYF.

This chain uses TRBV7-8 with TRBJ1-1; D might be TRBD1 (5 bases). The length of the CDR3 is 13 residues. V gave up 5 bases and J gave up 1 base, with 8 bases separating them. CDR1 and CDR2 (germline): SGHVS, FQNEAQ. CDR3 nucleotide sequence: TGTGCCAGCAGCCTGGGGACGAACACTGAAGCTTTCTTT. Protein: CASSLGTNTEAFF.

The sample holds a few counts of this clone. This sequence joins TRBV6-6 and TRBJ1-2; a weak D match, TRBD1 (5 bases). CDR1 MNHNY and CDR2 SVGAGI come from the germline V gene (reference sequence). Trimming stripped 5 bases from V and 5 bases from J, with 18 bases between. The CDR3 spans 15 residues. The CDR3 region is CASSQGRKNPYGYTF. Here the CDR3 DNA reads TGTGCCAGCAGTCAGGGACGGAAAAATCCTTATGGCTACACCTTC.

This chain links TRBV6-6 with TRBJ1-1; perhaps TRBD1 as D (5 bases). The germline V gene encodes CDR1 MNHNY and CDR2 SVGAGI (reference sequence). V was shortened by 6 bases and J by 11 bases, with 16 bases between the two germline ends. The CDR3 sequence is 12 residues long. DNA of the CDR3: TGTGCCAGCAGACCTCAGCAGGGCGGCGCTTTCTTT. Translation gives CASRPQQGGAFF.

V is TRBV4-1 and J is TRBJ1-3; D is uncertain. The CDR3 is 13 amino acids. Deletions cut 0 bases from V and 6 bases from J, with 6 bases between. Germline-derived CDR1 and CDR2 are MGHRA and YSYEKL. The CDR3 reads CASSQDRENTIYF. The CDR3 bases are TGCGCCAGCAGCCAAGATCGGGAAAACACCATATATTTT.

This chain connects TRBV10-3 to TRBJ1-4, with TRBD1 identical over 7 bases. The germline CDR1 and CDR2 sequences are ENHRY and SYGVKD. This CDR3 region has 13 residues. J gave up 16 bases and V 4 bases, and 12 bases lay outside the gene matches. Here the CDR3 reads CAISAPPGQRRFF. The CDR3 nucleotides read TGTGCCATCAGTGCCCCCCCGGGACAGCGGAGGTTTTTT.

The CDR3 is CASSLDARDKIYGYTF. DNA of the CDR3: TGCGCCAGCAGCTTGGACGCACGGGACAAAATTTATGGCTACACCTTC. The V call is TRBV5-1, the J call TRBJ1-2; possible D gene TRBD1, 6 bases. There are 16 residues in the CDR3. The V and J ends lost 0 bases and 5 bases respectively, with 17 bases between them. Germline assignment: CDR1 SGHRS and CDR2 YFSETQ.

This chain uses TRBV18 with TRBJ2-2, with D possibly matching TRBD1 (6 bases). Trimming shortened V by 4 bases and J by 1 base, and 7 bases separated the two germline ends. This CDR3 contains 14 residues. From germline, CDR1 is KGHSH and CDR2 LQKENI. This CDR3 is CASSRQENTGELFF. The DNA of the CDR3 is TGTGCCAGCTCACGACAGGAGAACACCGGGGAGCTGTTTTTT.

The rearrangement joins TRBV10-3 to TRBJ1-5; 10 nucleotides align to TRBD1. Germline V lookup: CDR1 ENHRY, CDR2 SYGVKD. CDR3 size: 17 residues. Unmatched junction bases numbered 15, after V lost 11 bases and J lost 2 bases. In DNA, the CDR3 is TGTGCCGTCGGCGAAGGACAGGGGGGCGGGGGCAATCAGCCCCAGCATTTT. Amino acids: CAVGEGQGGGGNQPQHF.

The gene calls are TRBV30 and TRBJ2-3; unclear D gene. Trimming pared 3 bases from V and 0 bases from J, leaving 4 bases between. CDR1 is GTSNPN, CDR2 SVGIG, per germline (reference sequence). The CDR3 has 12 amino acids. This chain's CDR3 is CAWRRSTDTQYF. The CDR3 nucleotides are TGTGCCTGGAGGAGGAGCACAGATACGCAGTATTTT.

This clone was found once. CDR3 region: CASSARGDTDTQYF. As DNA, the CDR3 is TGTGCCAGCAGTGCCAGGGGGGACACAGATACGCAGTATTTT. The chain carries TRBV6-1 and TRBJ2-3, with a weak D call TRBD1 (7 bases). Trimming left V 4 bases short and J 2 bases short, with 10 bases between. From germline, CDR1 is MNHNS and CDR2 SASEGT. The CDR3 totals 14 residues.

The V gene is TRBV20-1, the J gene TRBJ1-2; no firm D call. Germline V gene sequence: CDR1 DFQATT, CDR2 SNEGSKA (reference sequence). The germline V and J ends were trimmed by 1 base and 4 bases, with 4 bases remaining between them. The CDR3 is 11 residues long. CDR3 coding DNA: TGCAGTGCTAGAGGGATCTATGGCTACACCTTC. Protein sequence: CSARGIYGYTF.

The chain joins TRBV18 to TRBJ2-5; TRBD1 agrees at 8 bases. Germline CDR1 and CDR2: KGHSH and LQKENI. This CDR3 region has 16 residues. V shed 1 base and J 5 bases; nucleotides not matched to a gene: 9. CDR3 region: CASSPLGQANEETQYF. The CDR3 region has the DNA TGTGCCAGCTCACCACTGGGACAGGCTAACGAGGAGACCCAGTACTTC. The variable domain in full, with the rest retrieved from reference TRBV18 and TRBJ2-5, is NAGVMQNPRHLVRRRGQEARLRCSPMKGHSHVYWYRQLPEEGLKFMVYLQKENIIDESGMPKERFSAEFPKEGPSILRIQQVVRGDSAAYFCASSPLGQANEETQYFGPGTRLLVL.

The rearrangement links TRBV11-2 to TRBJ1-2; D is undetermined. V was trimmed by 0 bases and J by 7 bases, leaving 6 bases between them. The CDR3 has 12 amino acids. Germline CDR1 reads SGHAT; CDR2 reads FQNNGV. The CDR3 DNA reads TGTGCCAGCAGCTTAGAGGGGATTGGCTACACCTTC. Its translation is CASSLEGIGYTF.

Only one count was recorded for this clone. This CDR3 reads CASSLRGSTDTQYF. The CDR3 bases are TGTGCCAGCAGCTTGAGGGGTAGCACAGATACGCAGTATTTT. The rearrangement uses TRBV5-5 and TRBJ2-3; a possible D gene is TRBD1 (5 bases). The CDR3 runs 14 residues. The V end lost 1 base, the J end lost 0 bases, and 6 bases lay between the germline ends. Germline CDR1 reads SGHKS; CDR2 reads YYEKEE (reference sequence).

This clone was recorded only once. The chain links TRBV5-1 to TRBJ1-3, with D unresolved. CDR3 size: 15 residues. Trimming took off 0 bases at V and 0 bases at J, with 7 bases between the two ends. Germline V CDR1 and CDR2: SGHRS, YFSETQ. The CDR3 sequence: CASSLGPISGNTIYF. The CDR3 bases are TGCGCCAGCAGCTTGGGACCGATCTCTGGAAACACCATATATTTT.

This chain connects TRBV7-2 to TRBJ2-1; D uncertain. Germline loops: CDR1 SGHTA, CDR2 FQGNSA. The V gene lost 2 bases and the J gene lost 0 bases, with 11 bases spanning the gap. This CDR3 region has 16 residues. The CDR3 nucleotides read TGTGCCAGCAGCTTAACGGTGCGGAGCTCCTACAATGAGCAGTTCTTC. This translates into CASSLTVRSSYNEQFF.

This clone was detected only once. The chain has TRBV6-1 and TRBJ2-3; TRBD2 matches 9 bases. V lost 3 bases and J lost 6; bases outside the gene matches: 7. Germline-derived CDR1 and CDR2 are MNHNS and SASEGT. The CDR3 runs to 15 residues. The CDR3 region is CASSDLAGIIDTQYF. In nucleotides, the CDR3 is TGTGCCAGCAGTGACCTAGCGGGGATCATTGATACGCAGTATTTT.

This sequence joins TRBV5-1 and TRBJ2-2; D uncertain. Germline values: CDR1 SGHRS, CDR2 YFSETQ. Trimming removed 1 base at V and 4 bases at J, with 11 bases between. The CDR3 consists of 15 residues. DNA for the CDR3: TGCGCCAGCAGCTTGAATCTCGTTCTCACCGGGGAGCTGTTTTTT. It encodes CASSLNLVLTGELFF.

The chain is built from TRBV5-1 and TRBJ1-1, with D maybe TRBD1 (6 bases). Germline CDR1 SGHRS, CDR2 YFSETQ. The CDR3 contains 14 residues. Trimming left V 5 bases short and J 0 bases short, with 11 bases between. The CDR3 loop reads CASSHGQLNTEAFF. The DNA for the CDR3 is TGCGCCAGCAGTCACGGACAGTTGAACACTGAAGCTTTCTTT. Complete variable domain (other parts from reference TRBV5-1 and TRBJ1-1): KAGVTQTPRYLIKTRGQQVTLSCSPISGHRSVSWYQQTPGQGLQFLFEYFSETQRNKGNFPGRFSGRQFSNSRSEMNVSTLELGDSALYLCASSHGQLNTEAFFGQGTRLTVV.

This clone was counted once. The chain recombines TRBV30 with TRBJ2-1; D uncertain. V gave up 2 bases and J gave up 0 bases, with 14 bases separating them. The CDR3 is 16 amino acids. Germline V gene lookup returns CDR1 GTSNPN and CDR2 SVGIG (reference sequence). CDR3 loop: CAWSRGPLSSYNEQFF. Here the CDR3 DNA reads TGTGCCTGGAGTAGAGGCCCACTAAGCTCCTACAATGAGCAGTTCTTC.

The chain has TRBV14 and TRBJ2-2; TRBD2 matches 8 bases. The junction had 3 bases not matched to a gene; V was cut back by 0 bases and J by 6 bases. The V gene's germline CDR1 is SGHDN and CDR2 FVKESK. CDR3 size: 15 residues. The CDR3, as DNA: TGTGCCAGCAGCCAAGATTTCGGGGGGGCCGGGGAGCTGTTTTTT. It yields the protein CASSQDFGGAGELFF.

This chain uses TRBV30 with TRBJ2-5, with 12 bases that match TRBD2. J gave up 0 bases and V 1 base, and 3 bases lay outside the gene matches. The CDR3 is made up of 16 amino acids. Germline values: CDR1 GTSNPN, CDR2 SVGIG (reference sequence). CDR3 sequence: CAWSAGTSGYQETQYF. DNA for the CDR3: TGTGCCTGGAGTGCCGGGACTAGCGGGTACCAAGAGACCCAGTACTTC. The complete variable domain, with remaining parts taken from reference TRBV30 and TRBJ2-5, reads SQTIHQWPATLVQPVGSPLSLECTVEGTSNPNLYWYRQAAGRGLQLLFYSVGIGQISSEVPQNLSASRPQDRQFILSSKKLLLSDSGFYLCAWSAGTSGYQETQYFGPGTRLLVL.